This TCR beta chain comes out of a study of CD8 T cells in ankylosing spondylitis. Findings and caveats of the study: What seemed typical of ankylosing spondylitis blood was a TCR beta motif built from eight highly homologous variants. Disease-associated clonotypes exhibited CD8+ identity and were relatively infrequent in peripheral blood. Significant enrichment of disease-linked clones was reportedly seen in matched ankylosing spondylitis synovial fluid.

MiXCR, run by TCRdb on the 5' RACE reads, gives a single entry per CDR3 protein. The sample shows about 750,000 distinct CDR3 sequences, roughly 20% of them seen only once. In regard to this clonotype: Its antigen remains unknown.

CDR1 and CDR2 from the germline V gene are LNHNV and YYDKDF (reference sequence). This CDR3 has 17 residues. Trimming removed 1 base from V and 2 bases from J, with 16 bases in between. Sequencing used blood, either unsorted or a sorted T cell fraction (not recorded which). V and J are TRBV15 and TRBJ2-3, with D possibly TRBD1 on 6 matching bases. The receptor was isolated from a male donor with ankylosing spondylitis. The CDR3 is CATSRGIGQRPTDTQYF. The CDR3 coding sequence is TGTGCCACCAGCAGAGGTATAGGACAGCGTCCCACAGATACGCAGTATTTT.